One sample yielded the 16 T cell receptor beta chains listed below, sequenced in a study of blood T cell repertoires in COVID-19. Clones were sequenced by immunoSEQ multiplex PCR, and TCRdb holds only the in-frame ones, with some missing. The table records 200,000 to 300,000 clones, around 87% of them present only once. Sequencing was carried out using peripheral blood. These receptors were collected from an older woman with COVID-19, enrolled during active disease.

This rearrangement joins TRBV7-6 to TRBJ2-3, with TRBD2 as a possible D gene (5 bases). The CDR3 is made up of 17 amino acids. Germline values: CDR1 SGHVS, CDR2 FNYEAQ. V was pared by 2 bases and J by 4 bases, with 19 bases between. DNA for the CDR3: TGTGCCAGCAGCTTACTCGGTGGTGGGAGTCGGGCAGATACGCAGTATTTT. This translates into CASSLLGGGSRADTQYF. Full variable domain (remainder filled in from reference TRBV7-6 and TRBJ2-3): GAGVSQSPRYKVTKRGQDVALRCDPISGHVSLYWYRQALGQGPEFLTYFNYEAQQDKSGLPNDRFSAERPEGSISTLTIQRTEQRDSAMYRCASSLLGGGSRADTQYFGPGTRLTVL.

The CDR3 is CSEVPYRDSNEKLFF. CDR3 DNA: TGCAGCGAGGTCCCGTACCGGGACAGCAATGAAAAACTGTTTTTT. This chain links TRBV29-1 with TRBJ1-4; 7 bases fit TRBD1. V dropped 7 bases and J dropped 5; count of bases not matched to a gene: 13. The length of the CDR3 is 15 residues. Germline CDR1 SQVTM, CDR2 ANQGSEA.

The chain links TRBV19 to TRBJ1-5, with TRBD1 matching over 9 bases. V lost 4 bases to trimming and J lost 2 bases; unmatched junction nucleotides: 6. CDR1 and CDR2 (germline): LNHDA, SQIVND (reference sequence). This CDR3 has 16 amino acids. The CDR3 DNA reads as TGTGCCAGTAGTACCACAGGGGGCCTTGGCAATCAGCCCCAGCATTTT. It specifies CASSTTGGLGNQPQHF.

The V and J genes are TRBV9 and TRBJ1-6; 9 bases agree with TRBD1. V trimming: 1 base; J trimming: 7 bases; junction bases outside the gene matches: 6. CDR1 and CDR2 (germline): SGDLS, YYNGEE. The CDR3 consists of 16 residues. The CDR3 region has the DNA TGTGCCAGCAGCGTAACACAGGGGGCTGAAAATTCACCCCTCCACTTT. Translating it yields CASSVTQGAENSPLHF.

The CDR3 bases are TGTGCCAGCAGTGAAGTGGAGGCGGCAGACAATGAGCAGTTCTTC. Protein sequence: CASSEVEAADNEQFF. The chain recombines TRBV6-1 with TRBJ2-1, with D perhaps matching TRBD2 (5 bases). Germline CDR1 and CDR2: MNHNS and SASEGT. The CDR3 has 15 residues. Trimming removed 1 base at V and 5 bases at J, with 12 bases between.

The chain is built from TRBV5-1 and TRBJ1-2; D remains unclear. The CDR3 totals 17 residues. Trimming took 0 bases from V and 0 from J, leaving 15 bases between them. CDR1 and CDR2 (germline): SGHRS, YFSETQ. CDR3 nucleotides: TGCGCCAGCAGCTTGGCTGGGAGCGGGTCCCCTAACTATGGCTACACCTTC. Its translation: CASSLAGSGSPNYGYTF.

The V call is TRBV18, the J call TRBJ1-4, with 9 bases aligning to TRBD1. V lost 2 bases and J lost 7; bases outside the gene matches: 5. The CDR3 is 15 residues long. Germline V gene data show CDR1 as KGHSH and CDR2 as LQKENI. CDR3 nucleotide sequence: TGTGCCAGCTCACCAATAGGACAGGGGATTGAAAAACTGTTTTTT. Protein product: CASSPIGQGIEKLFF.

The chain links TRBV14 to TRBJ2-3, with D hard to call. CDR1 is SGHDN, CDR2 FVKESK, per germline. V lost 1 base and J lost 0, with 8 bases in between. The CDR3 contains 15 residues. The CDR3 sequence is CASSQAQFSTDTQYF. CDR3 in DNA: TGTGCCAGCAGCCAAGCCCAGTTTAGCACAGATACGCAGTATTTT.

This chain connects TRBV6-4 to TRBJ1-1, with 7 positions matching TRBD1. CDR1 MRHNA and CDR2 SNTAGT come from the germline V gene. The CDR3 loop spans 14 amino acids. J lost 4 bases, V lost 4 bases, and 6 bases had no gene match. The DNA of the CDR3 is TGTGCCAGCAGTGTAGACAGGGATGTCACTGAAGCTTTCTTT. It codes for CASSVDRDVTEAFF.

The chain combines TRBV28 with TRBJ1-2; 9 nucleotides align to TRBD1. The CDR3 is 14 amino acids. The germline gives CDR1 MDHEN, CDR2 SYDVKM. Germline trimming cut 6 bases from V and 7 bases from J; bases unmatched to any gene: 9. CDR3 DNA sequence: TGTGCCAGCAGGGAACCGGGACAGGGAGGTGGCTACACCTTC. Amino acid sequence: CASREPGQGGGYTF.

The chain is built from TRBV7-3 and TRBJ2-1; TRBD2 is a possible D gene (5 bases). This CDR3 has 15 amino acids. Germline V CDR1 and CDR2: SGHTA, FQGTGA. The ends were cut back, 2 bases at V and 3 bases at J, with 11 bases in the middle. The CDR3 DNA reads TGTGCCAGCAGCTTAGAGGGAAGCCGCTACAATGAGCAGTTCTTC. It translates to CASSLEGSRYNEQFF.

The chain joins TRBV6-6 to TRBJ1-1; perhaps TRBD1 as D (5 bases). This CDR3 is built from 13 residues. Trimming pared 6 bases from V and 1 base from J, leaving 9 bases between. Looked up from germline, CDR1 is MNHNY and CDR2 is SVGAGI (reference sequence). The CDR3 DNA reads as TGTGCCAGCAGGGACGGACAGAACACTGAAGCTTTCTTT. Its translation: CASRDGQNTEAFF.

This sequence joins TRBV5-4 and TRBJ2-3, with D tentatively TRBD2 (6 bases). Trimming removed 3 bases at V and 1 base at J, with 15 bases between. The CDR3 runs 16 residues. The germline CDR1 and CDR2 sequences are SGHNT and YYREEE (reference sequence). The CDR3 nucleotides read TGTGCCAGCAGCTCCCTCGGGGGAGCCCGCACAGATACGCAGTATTTT. This sequence encodes CASSSLGGARTDTQYF.

This clone occurred a few times. The chain has TRBV27 and TRBJ1-1; no clear D. This CDR3 is 12 amino acids long. The V and J ends lost 5 bases and 9 bases respectively, with 13 bases between them. From germline, CDR1 is MNHEY and CDR2 SMNVEV (reference sequence). CDR3 sequence: CASSPQWAKAFF. In nucleotides, the CDR3 is TGTGCCAGCAGTCCCCAGTGGGCCAAAGCTTTCTTT.

This rearrangement joins TRBV30 to TRBJ2-1, with a weak D call TRBD1 (6 bases). Trimming cost V 6 bases and J 0 bases, with 18 bases left between them. CDR3 length equals 16 residues. Germline lookup yields CDR1 GTSNPN and CDR2 SVGIG (reference sequence). Here the CDR3 reads CACGGLTESSYNEQFF. Here the CDR3 DNA reads TGTGCCTGTGGGGGCCTGACAGAGAGCTCCTACAATGAGCAGTTCTTC.

The genes are TRBV7-3 and TRBJ2-1; weak D call: TRBD2 (5 bases). V was clipped by 1 base and J by 10 bases, with 8 bases between them. Germline V gene sequence: CDR1 SGHTA, CDR2 FQGTGA. CDR3 size: 12 residues. The CDR3 bases are TGTGCCAGCAGCTTAAACGGCGGGGAGCAGTTCTTC. It yields the protein CASSLNGGEQFF. Combining the CDR3 with reference TRBV7-3 and TRBJ2-1 gives the whole variable domain GAGVSQTPSNKVTEKGKYVELRCDPISGHTALYWYRQSLGQGPEFLIYFQGTGAADDSGLPNDRFFAVRPEGSVSTLKIQRTERGDSAVYLCASSLNGGEQFFGPGTRLTVL.